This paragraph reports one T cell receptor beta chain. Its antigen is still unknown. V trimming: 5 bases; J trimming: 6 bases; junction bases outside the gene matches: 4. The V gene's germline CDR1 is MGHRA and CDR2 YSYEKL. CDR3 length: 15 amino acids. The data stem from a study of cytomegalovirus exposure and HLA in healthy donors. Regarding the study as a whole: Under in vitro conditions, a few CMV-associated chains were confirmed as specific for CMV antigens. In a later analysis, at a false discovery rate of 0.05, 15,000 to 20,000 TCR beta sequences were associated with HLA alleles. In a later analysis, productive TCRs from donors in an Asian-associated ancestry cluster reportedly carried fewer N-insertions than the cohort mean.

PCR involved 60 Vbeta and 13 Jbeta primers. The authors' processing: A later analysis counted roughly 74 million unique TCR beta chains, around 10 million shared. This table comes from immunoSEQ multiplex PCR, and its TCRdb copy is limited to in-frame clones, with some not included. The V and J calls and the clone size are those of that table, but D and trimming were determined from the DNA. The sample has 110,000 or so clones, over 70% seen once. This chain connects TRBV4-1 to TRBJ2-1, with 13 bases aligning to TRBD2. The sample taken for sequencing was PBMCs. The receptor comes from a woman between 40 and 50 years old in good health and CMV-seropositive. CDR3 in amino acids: CASSILAGGPNEQFF. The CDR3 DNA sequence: TGCGCCAGCAGCATACTAGCGGGAGGGCCCAATGAGCAGTTCTTC.